These 8 T cell receptor beta chains share one sample of origin, sequenced in a study of cytomegalovirus exposure and HLA in healthy donors. The PCR made use of 60 Vbeta and 13 Jbeta primers. TCRdb's copy holds only in-frame clones and misses some; the assay was immunoSEQ multiplex PCR. The table includes about 45,000 clones, roughly 87% detected once. Specimen: PBMCs. The origin of the receptors is a woman in her thirties or forties in good health and CMV-seropositive.

This chain joins TRBV2 and TRBJ2-7, with 7 bases aligning to TRBD1. The germline gives CDR1 SNHLY, CDR2 FYNNEI. V trimming: 6 bases; J trimming: 5 bases; junction bases outside the gene matches: 7. The CDR3 has 13 amino acids. For the CDR3, the DNA is TGTGCCAGCAGACAGACAGGGTTGAACGAGCAGTACTTC. Translation gives CASRQTGLNEQYF.

CDR3 protein: CASSQQGATNEKLFF. In DNA form, the CDR3 reads TGTGCCAGCAGCCAGCAGGGGGCGACTAATGAAAAACTGTTTTTT. The chain employs TRBV11-1 and TRBJ1-4; TRBD1 agrees at 8 bases. Germline V gives CDR1 SGHAT, CDR2 FQDESV (reference sequence). With V trimmed by 5 bases and J by 2 bases, 4 bases remained unmatched. The CDR3 covers 15 residues. Full variable domain (rest looked up from reference TRBV11-1 and TRBJ1-4): EAEVAQSPRYKITEKSQAVAFWCDPISGHATLYWYRQILGQGPELLVQFQDESVVDDSQLPKDRFSAERLKGVDSTLKIQPAELGDSAMYLCASSQQGATNEKLFFGSGTQLSVL.

The chain combines TRBV15 with TRBJ1-2; 9 bases fit TRBD1. The CDR3 runs 14 residues. The junction had 6 bases not matched to a gene; V was cut back by 2 bases and J by 8 bases. The germline CDR1 and CDR2 sequences are LNHNV and YYDKDF (reference sequence). Here the CDR3 DNA reads TGTGCCACCAGCAGACCCGGGACAGGGAAAGGCTACACCTTC. Encoded protein: CATSRPGTGKGYTF.

This chain joins TRBV7-8 and TRBJ2-1; possibly TRBD2 for D (7 bases). V lost 1 base and J 3 bases, leaving 13 bases between the germline ends. This CDR3 region has 16 residues. From germline, CDR1 is SGHVS and CDR2 FQNEAQ. The CDR3 nucleotides are TGTGCCAGCAGCTTAGTTGGGGGGGGACACTACAATGAGCAGTTCTTC. It yields the protein CASSLVGGGHYNEQFF. The entire variable domain, with the rest obtained from reference TRBV7-8 and TRBJ2-1, is as follows: GAGVSQSPRYKVAKRGQDVALRCDPISGHVSLFWYQQALGQGPEFLTYFQNEAQLDKSGLPSDRFFAERPEGSVSTLKIQRTQQEDSAVYLCASSLVGGGHYNEQFFGPGTRLTVL.

The chain recombines TRBV7-2 with TRBJ2-1; 9 nucleotides agree with TRBD2. The germline CDR1 and CDR2 sequences are SGHTA and FQGNSA. Losses at the gene ends were 8 bases for V and 0 bases for J; bases not matched to a gene: 8. This CDR3 contains 16 residues. The CDR3 is CASARSGGSSYNEQFF. CDR3 in DNA: TGTGCCAGCGCGCGCAGCGGGGGGAGCTCCTACAATGAGCAGTTCTTC.

Only a few counts were recorded for this clone. This chain joins TRBV7-2 and TRBJ1-1; the D gene is possibly TRBD1 (6 bases). Germline lookup yields CDR1 SGHTA and CDR2 FQGNSA. Trimming shortened V by 2 bases and J by 4 bases, and 14 bases separated the two germline ends. The CDR3 is 15 amino acids. The CDR3 region has the DNA TGTGCCAGCAGCTTAAAAACAGGGCTCCGCACTGAAGCTTTCTTT. Its translation: CASSLKTGLRTEAFF. The full variable domain, with the rest looked up from reference TRBV7-2 and TRBJ1-1, is GAGVSQSPSNKVTEKGKDVELRCDPISGHTALYWYRQSLGQGLEFLIYFQGNSAPDKSGLPSDRFSAERTGGSVSTLTIQRTQQEDSAVYLCASSLKTGLRTEAFFGQGTRLTVV.

This chain uses TRBV7-6 with TRBJ2-3; 8 bases agree with TRBD2. CDR3 length equals 16 residues. The germline CDR1 and CDR2 sequences are SGHVS and FNYEAQ. Losses at the gene ends were 4 bases for V and 4 bases for J; bases not matched to a gene: 10. The CDR3 region has the DNA TGTGCCAGCAGCTCCCGGGGGGGAGTTCCTCCAGATACGCAGTATTTT. Protein sequence: CASSSRGGVPPDTQYF.

The gene calls are TRBV2 and TRBJ1-5; D is uncertain. Looked up from germline, CDR1 is SNHLY and CDR2 is FYNNEI. Trimming cost V 10 bases and J 0 bases, with 16 bases left between them. CDR3 length: 15 residues. The CDR3 is CAISRQSNSNQPQHF. CDR3 nucleotides: TGTGCCATTAGTCGACAATCGAATAGCAATCAGCCCCAGCATTTT.